The entry below gives a single T cell receptor (beta chain) sequence along with its context. The sample belongs to a study of blood T cell repertoires in COVID-19. About the research overall: Nucleic acid was either cDNA or gDNA, and it came from T cells, B-cell-depleted T cells, or PBMCs.

The CDR3 has 15 residues. The ends lost 3 bases at V and 5 bases at J; junction bases unmatched: 5. Germline loops: CDR1 MDHEN, CDR2 SYDVKM. Original methodology: Estimation of nucleated cell counts relied on the amplification of reference gene primers. Measured with immunoSEQ multiplex PCR; TCRdb has only the in-frame clones, and not every one. The DNA gave D and trimming, while V, J and clone size come from that table. This table holds 57,000 or so clones, approximately 83% found once. The chain links TRBV28 to TRBJ1-5; 9 nucleotides align to TRBD1. This TCR was sampled from a human donor in a cohort sampled during active COVID-19. The sample consisted of peripheral blood. Written as DNA, the CDR3 is TGTGCCAGCAGTTTCGGACAGGGGCAGGATCAGCCCCAGCATTTT. It encodes CASSFGQGQDQPQHF.